A single sample is the source of the 21 T cell receptor beta chains below, sequenced in a study of blood T cell repertoires in COVID-19 (dated by TCRdb to the early 2020s). To prepare the library, the immunoSEQ multiplex PCR assay was applied. TCRdb stores this immuneACCESS table with in-frame sequences only. Part of the clones is absent; in the studies checked, under half of the shortfall reflects unresolved V genes, and no reason is known for the rest. Within this sample are roughly 180,000 clones, with 80% to 90% of them counted one time only. Under 8.5% of the sample lies in the top ten. The specimen sequenced was peripheral blood. Every receptor here comes from a man in his forties or fifties who had recovered from COVID-19.

This sequence joins TRBV4-3 and TRBJ2-7; possible D gene TRBD2, 5 bases. CDR3 length: 15 residues. Germline assignment: CDR1 LGHNA and CDR2 YSLEER. Trimming pared 0 bases from V and 3 bases from J, leaving 12 bases between. CDR3 protein: CASSQDRGSGYEQYF. The CDR3 bases are TGCGCCAGCAGCCAAGACCGGGGATCGGGCTACGAGCAGTACTTC.

The rearrangement joins TRBV5-6 to TRBJ1-6; D gene unclear. This CDR3 spans 14 amino acids. The V end was cut by 2 bases, the J end by 10 bases, with 13 bases between. CDR1 and CDR2 from the germline V gene are SGHDT and YYEEEE. CDR3 sequence (DNA): TGTGCCAGCAGCTTAGAGGGTTCTGAGTCACCCCTCCACTTT. Amino acids: CASSLEGSESPLHF.

V and J are TRBV18 and TRBJ2-5; 14 nucleotides agree with TRBD2. J lost 2 bases, V lost 6 bases, and 8 bases had no gene match. CDR3 size: 17 residues. Germline-derived CDR1 and CDR2 are KGHSH and LQKENI. For the CDR3, the DNA is TGTGCCAGCTCCCATTCAGGACTAGCGGGAGGACAAGAGACCCAGTACTTC. Its translation: CASSHSGLAGGQETQYF.

The chain links TRBV4-2 to TRBJ1-1; 10 positions agree with TRBD1. The CDR3 totals 16 residues. The V segment lost 0 bases and the J segment 5 bases; nucleotides outside the gene matches: 6. Germline lookup yields CDR1 LGHNA and CDR2 YNFKEQ. The CDR3 reads CASSQEGGQGRTEAFF. The CDR3 DNA sequence: TGTGCCAGCAGCCAAGAAGGGGGACAGGGGAGGACTGAAGCTTTCTTT.

The V and J genes are TRBV30 and TRBJ1-5; D possibly corresponds to TRBD1 (5 bases). Germline CDR1 and CDR2: GTSNPN and SVGIG (reference sequence). This CDR3 has 15 residues. Deletions cut 3 bases from V and 2 bases from J, with 14 bases between. CDR3 sequence: CAWRPGGSGNQPQHF. The CDR3 coding sequence is TGTGCCTGGAGGCCCGGGGGGAGTGGCAATCAGCCCCAGCATTTT.

This rearrangement joins TRBV6-2 or TRBV6-3 to TRBJ2-5, with D tentatively TRBD2 (5 bases). The V end was cut by 0 bases, the J end by 5 bases, with 13 bases between. Germline assignment: CDR1 MNHEY and CDR2 SVGEGT. This CDR3 spans 15 amino acids. Here the CDR3 DNA reads TGTGCCAGCAGTTACTCGAGCGGAGCCTTCGAGACCCAGTACTTC. Its translation is CASSYSSGAFETQYF.

V usage is TRBV6-2 or TRBV6-3 and J usage is TRBJ2-7; a weak D match, TRBD1 (5 bases). Per germline, CDR1 MNHEY and CDR2 SVGEGT. With 2 bases removed from V and 3 bases from J, the gap between germline ends came to 20 bases. The CDR3 contains 17 residues. CDR3: CASSYPGRSRASYEQYF. CDR3 bases: TGTGCCAGCAGTTACCCTGGGCGGTCCAGGGCAAGCTACGAGCAGTACTTC.

The chain uses TRBV12-3 or TRBV12-4 and TRBJ1-5; D gene ambiguous. Trimming took 5 bases from V and 9 from J, leaving 14 bases between them. The CDR3 runs 13 residues. The CDR3 spells CASSPHTPGPQHF. Written as DNA, the CDR3 is TGTGCCAGCAGTCCTCATACGCCGGGGCCCCAGCATTTT.

V usage is TRBV6-5 and J usage is TRBJ2-3, with D possibly matching TRBD2 (5 bases). Between the trimmed V and J ends, which lost 6 bases and 3 bases, there was a span of 7 bases. Germline V gene sequence: CDR1 MNHEY, CDR2 SVGAGI. This CDR3 region has 12 residues. The CDR3 here is CASREGTDTQYF. The CDR3 DNA is TGTGCCAGCAGAGAGGGTACAGATACGCAGTATTTT.

This clone has more than one count but fewer than ten. This chain joins TRBV7-2 and TRBJ2-7, with D tentatively TRBD1 (6 bases). The germline V gene has CDR1 SGHTA and CDR2 FQGNSA. The CDR3 has 14 residues. The V end was cut by 5 bases, the J end by 7 bases, with 18 bases between. CDR3 DNA sequence: TGTGCCAGCAGCCCAGGGGACACCCTGGGGGAGCAGTACTTC. It encodes CASSPGDTLGEQYF.

The V gene is TRBV30, the J gene TRBJ1-4; 8 nucleotides match TRBD1. Losses at the gene ends were 8 bases for V and 0 bases for J; bases not matched to a gene: 8. CDR3 length equals 15 residues. Per the germline V gene, CDR1 is GTSNPN and CDR2 is SVGIG (reference sequence). The CDR3 nucleotides are TGTGCCACCGACAGGGGTTTACCAACTAATGAAAAACTGTTTTTT. It codes for CATDRGLPTNEKLFF.

The chain combines TRBV9 with TRBJ1-6, with a possible D match to TRBD1 (6 bases). From germline, CDR1 is SGDLS and CDR2 YYNGEE. The CDR3 is 14 amino acids. The germline V and J ends were trimmed by 0 bases and 10 bases, with 11 bases remaining between them. CDR3 nucleotide sequence: TGTGCCAGCAGCGTAGGGCAAGGGGGATCACCCCTCCACTTT. It specifies CASSVGQGGSPLHF.

The chain recombines TRBV7-9 with TRBJ1-1; the D is unclear. The ends were cut back, 5 bases at V and 3 bases at J, with 13 bases in the middle. This CDR3 is 14 amino acids long. Looked up from germline, CDR1 is SEHNR and CDR2 is FQNEAQ (reference sequence). The CDR3 DNA reads TGTGCCAGCAGCCCTAGCTCTGGGCACACTGAAGCTTTCTTT. This encodes CASSPSSGHTEAFF.

The chain is built from TRBV3-1 (or the pseudogene TRBV3-2) and TRBJ2-5; TRBD2 is a possible D gene (6 bases). V gave up 0 bases and J gave up 2 bases, with 10 bases separating them. Germline-derived CDR1 and CDR2 are LGHDT and YNNKEL (reference sequence). This CDR3 is built from 15 residues. CDR3 in amino acids: CASSQDGGTQETQYF. The CDR3 bases are TGTGCCAGCAGCCAAGATGGAGGGACTCAAGAGACCCAGTACTTC.

The chain combines TRBV12-3 or TRBV12-4 with TRBJ2-7; TRBD2 agrees at 13 bases. J lost 5 bases, V lost 8 bases, and 3 bases had no gene match. This CDR3 contains 13 residues. The CDR3 DNA reads TGTGCCAGCGGACTAGCGGGGGTAAACGAGCAGTACTTC. It specifies CASGLAGVNEQYF.

J is TRBJ2-1 and V is TRBV6-5, with no clear D. Germline lookup yields CDR1 MNHEY and CDR2 SVGAGI. The CDR3 has 13 amino acids. V lost 5 bases, J lost 10 bases, and 15 bases lay in between. CDR3 bases: TGTGCCAGCAGTCTAGTGTTCGTTGGGGAGCAGTTCTTC. The encoded protein is CASSLVFVGEQFF.

V usage is TRBV25-1 and J usage is TRBJ1-4; D unresolved. The CDR3 covers 14 residues. Germline V gene sequence: CDR1 MGHDK, CDR2 SYGVNS. Trimming cost V 3 bases and J 6 bases, with 11 bases left between them. The CDR3 nucleotides read TGTGCCAGCAGTGAGCAAAGGGAGGATGAAAAACTGTTTTTT. It yields the protein CASSEQREDEKLFF.

This sequence joins TRBV28 and TRBJ2-6; possibly TRBD1 for D (6 bases). Germline CDR1 MDHEN, CDR2 SYDVKM. The CDR3 length is 16 residues. Trimming cost V 0 bases and J 3 bases, with 9 bases left between them. The CDR3 sequence: CASSLWGTFGANVLTF. Written as DNA, the CDR3 is TGTGCCAGCAGTTTATGGGGGACATTTGGGGCCAACGTCCTGACTTTC.

The chain links TRBV7-8 to TRBJ1-6; 11 bases agree with TRBD1. V lost 5 bases and J lost 16; bases outside the gene matches: 4. Per the germline V gene, CDR1 is SGHVS and CDR2 is FQNEAQ. CDR3 length equals 12 residues. The CDR3 protein is CASSTGQGALHF. The CDR3 DNA follows: TGTGCCAGCAGCACAGGACAGGGGGCTCTCCACTTT. The full variable domain, completed using reference TRBV7-8 and TRBJ1-6, is GAGVSQSPRYKVAKRGQDVALRCDPISGHVSLFWYQQALGQGPEFLTYFQNEAQLDKSGLPSDRFFAERPEGSVSTLKIQRTQQEDSAVYLCASSTGQGALHFGNGTRLTVT.

The V gene is TRBV18, the J gene TRBJ1-5; TRBD1 might be the D (5 bases). Germline CDR1 and CDR2: KGHSH and LQKENI. Trimming took off 3 bases at V and 4 bases at J, with 10 bases between the two ends. This CDR3 is built from 14 residues. The CDR3 sequence: CASSPSGNNQPQHF. CDR3 in DNA: TGTGCCAGCTCACCCTCAGGGAATAATCAGCCCCAGCATTTT. Combining the CDR3 with reference TRBV18 and TRBJ1-5 gives the whole variable domain NAGVMQNPRHLVRRRGQEARLRCSPMKGHSHVYWYRQLPEEGLKFMVYLQKENIIDESGMPKERFSAEFPKEGPSILRIQQVVRGDSAAYFCASSPSGNNQPQHFGDGTRLSIL.

The chain recombines TRBV7-6 with TRBJ1-5, with TRBD1 identical over 7 bases. With V trimmed by 5 bases and J by 5 bases, 6 bases remained unmatched. Germline loops: CDR1 SGHVS, CDR2 FNYEAQ. The CDR3 spans 14 residues. The CDR3 is CASSQGTAHQPQHF. The CDR3 region has the DNA TGTGCCAGCAGCCAAGGGACAGCCCATCAGCCCCAGCATTTT.